The count of the clone carrying this T cell receptor beta chain is one. The sample originates from a study of T cell changes during pregnancy in multiple sclerosis. Between the trimmed V and J ends, which lost 3 bases and 5 bases, there was a span of 13 bases. Germline V gene data show CDR1 as SGHNT and CDR2 as YYREEE (reference sequence). The CDR3 is made up of 14 amino acids. Clones were sequenced by immunoSEQ multiplex PCR, and TCRdb holds only the in-frame ones, with some missing. The sample lists tens of thousands of clones, 80% to 95% seen once, with roughly 1.9% in the top ten. The TCR originated in a female donor in good health, enrolled as a control in a pregnancy study. This chain links TRBV5-4 with TRBJ2-3, with a possible D match to TRBD2 (6 bases). The sample consisted of peripheral blood, taken in the third trimester of pregnancy. The CDR3 spells CASSSGVLGDTQYF. The CDR3 DNA is TGTGCCAGCAGCTCGGGGGTCCTCGGAGATACGCAGTATTTT.